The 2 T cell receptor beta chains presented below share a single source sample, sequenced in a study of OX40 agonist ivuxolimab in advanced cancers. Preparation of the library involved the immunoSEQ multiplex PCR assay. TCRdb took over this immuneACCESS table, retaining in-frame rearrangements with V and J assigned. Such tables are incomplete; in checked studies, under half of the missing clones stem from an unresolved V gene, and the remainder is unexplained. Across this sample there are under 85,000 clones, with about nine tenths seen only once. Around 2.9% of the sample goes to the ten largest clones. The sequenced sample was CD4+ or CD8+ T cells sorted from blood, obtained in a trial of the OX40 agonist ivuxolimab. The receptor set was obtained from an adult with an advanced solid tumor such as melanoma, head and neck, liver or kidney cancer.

CDR3 amino acids: CASSEDSYSGNTIYF. CDR3 sequence (DNA): TGTGCCAGCAGTGAAGACAGCTACTCTGGAAACACCATATATTTT. The chain is built from TRBV6-1 and TRBJ1-3, with unresolved D. Trimming removed 1 base from V and 0 bases from J, with 7 bases in between. This CDR3 region has 15 residues. Germline V gene lookup returns CDR1 MNHNS and CDR2 SASEGT.

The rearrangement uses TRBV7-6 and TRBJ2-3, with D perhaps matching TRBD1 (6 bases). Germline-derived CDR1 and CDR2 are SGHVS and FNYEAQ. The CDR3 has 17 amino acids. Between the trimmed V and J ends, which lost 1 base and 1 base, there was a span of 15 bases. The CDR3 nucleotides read TGTGCCAGCAGCTTAGGACAGGTCCGTGGGGGCACAGATACGCAGTATTTT. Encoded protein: CASSLGQVRGGTDTQYF.